This paragraph reports one T cell receptor (beta chain). Its antigen is unidentified. This entry is derived from a study of OX40 agonist ivuxolimab in advanced cancers. The wider study: Patients in the trial were receiving intravenous ivuxolimab every 2 weeks, at doses of 0.01 to 10 mg/kg. Participants, 82.7% male, averaged roughly 60 years of age, ranging from roughly 20 to 85.

The V and J ends lost 5 bases and 3 bases, in that order; junction bases with no gene match: 13. There are 16 residues in the CDR3. Germline V CDR1 and CDR2: SNHLY, FYNNEI. Regarding the study as a whole: Fewer expanded clones were found on average in CD4+ than in CD8+ T cells.

Using immunoSEQ multiplex PCR, the repertoire was profiled, and TCRdb retains in-frame clones only, with some absent. The repertoire holds 25,000 to 30,000 clones, around four fifths seen once, with over 8.5% in the top ten. The TCR originated in an adult with an advanced solid tumor such as melanoma, head and neck, liver or kidney cancer. This rearrangement joins TRBV2 to TRBJ2-7, with 7 nucleotides matching TRBD1. The starting material was CD4+ or CD8+ T cells sorted from blood, obtained in a trial of the OX40 agonist ivuxolimab. The chain's CDR3 is CASSSQQGSDLYEQYF. The CDR3, as DNA: TGTGCCAGCAGTTCCCAACAGGGGAGCGACCTCTACGAGCAGTACTTC.